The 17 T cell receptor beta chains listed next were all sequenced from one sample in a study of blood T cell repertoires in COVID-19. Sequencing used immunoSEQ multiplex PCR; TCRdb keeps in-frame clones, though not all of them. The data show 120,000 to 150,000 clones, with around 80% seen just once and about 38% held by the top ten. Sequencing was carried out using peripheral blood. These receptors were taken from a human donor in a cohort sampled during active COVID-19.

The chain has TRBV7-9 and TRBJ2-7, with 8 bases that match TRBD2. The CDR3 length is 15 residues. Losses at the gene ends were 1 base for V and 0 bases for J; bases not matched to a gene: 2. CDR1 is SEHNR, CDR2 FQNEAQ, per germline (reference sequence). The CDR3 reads CASSLGGGNSYEQYF. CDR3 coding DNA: TGTGCCAGCAGCTTAGGCGGGGGGAACTCCTACGAGCAGTACTTC.

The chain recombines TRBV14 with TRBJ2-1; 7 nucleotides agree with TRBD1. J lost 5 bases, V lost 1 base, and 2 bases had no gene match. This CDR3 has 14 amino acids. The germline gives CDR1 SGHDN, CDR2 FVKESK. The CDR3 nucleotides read TGTGCCAGCAGCCAAGCTCAGGGGGACAATGAGCAGTTCTTC. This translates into CASSQAQGDNEQFF.

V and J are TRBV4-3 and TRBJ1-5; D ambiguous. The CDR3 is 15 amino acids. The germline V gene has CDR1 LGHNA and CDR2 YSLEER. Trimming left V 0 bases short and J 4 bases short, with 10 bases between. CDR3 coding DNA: TGCGCCAGCAGCCAAGACGGAATGAGGAATCAGCCCCAGCATTTT. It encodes CASSQDGMRNQPQHF.

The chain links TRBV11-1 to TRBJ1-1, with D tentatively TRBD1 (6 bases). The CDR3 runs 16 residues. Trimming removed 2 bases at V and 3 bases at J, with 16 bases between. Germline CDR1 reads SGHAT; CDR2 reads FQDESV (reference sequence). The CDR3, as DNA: TGTGCCAGCAGCTTACTAAAGGCGGGGGGGCACACTGAAGCTTTCTTT. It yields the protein CASSLLKAGGHTEAFF.

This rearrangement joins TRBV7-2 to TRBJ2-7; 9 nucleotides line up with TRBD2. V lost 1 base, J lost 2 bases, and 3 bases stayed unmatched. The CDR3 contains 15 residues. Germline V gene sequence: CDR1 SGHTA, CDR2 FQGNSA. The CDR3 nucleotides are TGTGCCAGCAGCTTAGGGGCGGGGGGGCCCTACGAGCAGTACTTC. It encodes CASSLGAGGPYEQYF.

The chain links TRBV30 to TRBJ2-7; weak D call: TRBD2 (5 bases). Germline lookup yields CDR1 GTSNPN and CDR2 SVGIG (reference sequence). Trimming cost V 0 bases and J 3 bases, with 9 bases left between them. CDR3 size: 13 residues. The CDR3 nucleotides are TGTGCCTGGAGTGTTCTAGCTGTCTACGAGCAGTACTTC. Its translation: CAWSVLAVYEQYF.

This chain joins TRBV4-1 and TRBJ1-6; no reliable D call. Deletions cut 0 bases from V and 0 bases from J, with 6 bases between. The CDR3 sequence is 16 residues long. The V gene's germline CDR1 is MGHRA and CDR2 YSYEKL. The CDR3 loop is CASSQDESSYNSPLHF. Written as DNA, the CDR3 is TGCGCCAGCAGCCAAGATGAGAGCTCCTATAATTCACCCCTCCACTTT.

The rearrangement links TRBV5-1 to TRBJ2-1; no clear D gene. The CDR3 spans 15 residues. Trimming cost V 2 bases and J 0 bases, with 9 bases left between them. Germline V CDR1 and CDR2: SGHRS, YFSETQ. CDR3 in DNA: TGCGCCAGCAGCTTCCTATCCACCTCCTACAATGAGCAGTTCTTC. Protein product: CASSFLSTSYNEQFF.

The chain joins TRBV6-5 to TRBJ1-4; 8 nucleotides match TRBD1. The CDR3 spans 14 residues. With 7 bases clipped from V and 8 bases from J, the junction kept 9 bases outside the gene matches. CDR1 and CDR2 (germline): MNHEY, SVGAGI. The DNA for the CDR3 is TGTGCCAGCAAGGCAAGACAGGGGTTGGAAAAACTGTTTTTT. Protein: CASKARQGLEKLFF.

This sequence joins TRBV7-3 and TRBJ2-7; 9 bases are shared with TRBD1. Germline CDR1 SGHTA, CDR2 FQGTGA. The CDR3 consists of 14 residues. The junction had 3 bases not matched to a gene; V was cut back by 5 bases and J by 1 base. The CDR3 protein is CASSQDRGSYEQYF. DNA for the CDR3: TGTGCCAGCAGCCAGGACAGGGGATCCTACGAGCAGTACTTC.

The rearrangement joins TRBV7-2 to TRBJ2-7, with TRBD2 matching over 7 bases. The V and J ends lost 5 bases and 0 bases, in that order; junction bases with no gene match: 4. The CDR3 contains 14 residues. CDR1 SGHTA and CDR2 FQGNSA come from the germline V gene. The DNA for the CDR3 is TGTGCCAGCAGCCCGAGGACTAGCTCCTACGAGCAGTACTTC. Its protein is CASSPRTSSYEQYF.

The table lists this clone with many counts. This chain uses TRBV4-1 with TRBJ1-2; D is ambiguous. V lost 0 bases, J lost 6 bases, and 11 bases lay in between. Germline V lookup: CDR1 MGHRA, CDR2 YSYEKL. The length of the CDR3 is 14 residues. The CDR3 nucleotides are TGCGCCAGCAGCCAAGAGGTGGCCCCGAATGGCTACACCTTC. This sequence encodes CASSQEVAPNGYTF.

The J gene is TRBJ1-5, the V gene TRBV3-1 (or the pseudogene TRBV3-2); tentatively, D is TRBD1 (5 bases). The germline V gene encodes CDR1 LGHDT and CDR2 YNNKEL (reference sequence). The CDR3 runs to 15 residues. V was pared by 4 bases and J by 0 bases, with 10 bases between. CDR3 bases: TGTGCCAGCAGCCCTAACAGGTATAGCAATCAGCCCCAGCATTTT. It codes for CASSPNRYSNQPQHF.

CDR3 sequence: CASSRTGLERGTQYF. CDR3 coding DNA: TGTGCCAGCAGCCGTACGGGACTAGAACGTGGGACCCAGTACTTC. V and J are TRBV3-1 (or the pseudogene TRBV3-2) and TRBJ2-5; 8 bases fit TRBD2. J was trimmed by 7 bases and V by 4 bases; bases with no gene match: 11. Per the germline V gene, CDR1 is LGHDT and CDR2 is YNNKEL (reference sequence). The CDR3 covers 15 residues.

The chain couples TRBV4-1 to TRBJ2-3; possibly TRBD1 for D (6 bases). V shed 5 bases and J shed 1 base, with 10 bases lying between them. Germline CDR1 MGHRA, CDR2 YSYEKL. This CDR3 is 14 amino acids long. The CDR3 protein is CASSSGQRTDTQYF. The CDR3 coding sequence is TGCGCCAGCAGCTCCGGACAGCGCACAGATACGCAGTATTTT.

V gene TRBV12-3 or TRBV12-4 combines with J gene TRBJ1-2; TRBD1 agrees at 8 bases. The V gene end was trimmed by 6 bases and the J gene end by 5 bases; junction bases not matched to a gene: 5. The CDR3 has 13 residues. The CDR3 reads CASRGQGEYGYTF. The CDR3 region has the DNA TGTGCCAGCAGAGGACAGGGCGAATATGGCTACACCTTC.

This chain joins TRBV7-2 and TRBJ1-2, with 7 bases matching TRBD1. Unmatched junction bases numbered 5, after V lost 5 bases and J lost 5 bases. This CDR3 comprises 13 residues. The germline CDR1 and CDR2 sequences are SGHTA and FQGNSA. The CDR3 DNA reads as TGTGCCAGCAGCATCGGGACAGCTTATGGCTACACCTTC. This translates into CASSIGTAYGYTF.